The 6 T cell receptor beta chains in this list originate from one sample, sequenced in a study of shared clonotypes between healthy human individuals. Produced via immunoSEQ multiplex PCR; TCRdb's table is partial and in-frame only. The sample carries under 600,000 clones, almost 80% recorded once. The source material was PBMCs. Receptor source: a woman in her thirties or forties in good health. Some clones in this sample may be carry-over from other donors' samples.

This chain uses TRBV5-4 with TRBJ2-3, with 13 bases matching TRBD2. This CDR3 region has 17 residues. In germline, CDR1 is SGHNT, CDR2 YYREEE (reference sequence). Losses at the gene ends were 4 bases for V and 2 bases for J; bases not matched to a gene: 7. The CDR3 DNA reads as TGTGCCAGCAGCCCCAGACTAGCGGGAGGACCCACAGATACGCAGTATTTT. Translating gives CASSPRLAGGPTDTQYF.

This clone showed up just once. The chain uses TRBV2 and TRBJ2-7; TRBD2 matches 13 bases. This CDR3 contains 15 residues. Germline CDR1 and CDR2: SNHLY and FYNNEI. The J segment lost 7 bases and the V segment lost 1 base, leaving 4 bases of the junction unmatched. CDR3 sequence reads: CASSEGLAGGGEQYF. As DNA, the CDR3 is TGTGCCAGCAGTGAAGGACTAGCGGGAGGAGGGGAGCAGTACTTC.

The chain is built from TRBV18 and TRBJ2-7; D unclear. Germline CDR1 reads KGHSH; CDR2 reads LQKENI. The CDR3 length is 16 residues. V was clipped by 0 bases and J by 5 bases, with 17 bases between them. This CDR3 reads CASSPPDRRPTDEQYF. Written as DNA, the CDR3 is TGTGCCAGCTCACCACCGGACCGACGACCTACCGACGAGCAGTACTTC.

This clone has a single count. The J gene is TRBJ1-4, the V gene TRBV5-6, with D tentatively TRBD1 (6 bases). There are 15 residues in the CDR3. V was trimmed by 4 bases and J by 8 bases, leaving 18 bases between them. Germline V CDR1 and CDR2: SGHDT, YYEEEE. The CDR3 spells CASSGTWTVGEKLFF. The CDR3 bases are TGTGCCAGCAGCGGAACCTGGACAGTTGGCGAAAAACTGTTTTTT.

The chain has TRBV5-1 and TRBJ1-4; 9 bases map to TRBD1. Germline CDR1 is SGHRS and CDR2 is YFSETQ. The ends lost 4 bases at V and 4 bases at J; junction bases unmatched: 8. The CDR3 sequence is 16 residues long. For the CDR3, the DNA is TGCGCCAGCAGCCAAGGACAGGGGAGGGATAATGAAAAACTGTTTTTT. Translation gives CASSQGQGRDNEKLFF.

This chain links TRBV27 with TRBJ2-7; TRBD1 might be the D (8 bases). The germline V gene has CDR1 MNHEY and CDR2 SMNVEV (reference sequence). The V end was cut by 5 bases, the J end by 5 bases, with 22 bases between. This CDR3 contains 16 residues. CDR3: CASSRTTRQGRDEQYF. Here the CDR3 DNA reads TGTGCCAGCAGTCGTACAACCCGACAGGGGAGGGACGAGCAGTACTTC.